Listed below are T cell receptor beta chains from one sample, sequenced in a study of Ad26.COV2.S vaccination and SARS-CoV-2 variants. Profiling relied on immunoSEQ multiplex PCR, and the TCRdb table lists in-frame clones only, not all of them. This sample yields more than 300,000 clones, of which about 86% are seen a single time; 1.5% to 2% belongs to the top ten. The material sequenced was peripheral blood, taken in a trial of Ad26.COV2.S vaccine versus placebo. These receptors were collected from a person between 18 and 65 years old who received the Ad26.COV2.S COVID-19 vaccine or a placebo. The conserved cysteine and the conserved F or W are not part of the CDR3 here. Fields, in order: V gene, J gene, CDR3 protein.

V: TRBV20-1
J: TRBJ1-2
CDR3: SAWDESYT

V: TRBV6-5
J: TRBJ2-3
CDR3: ASSRGGTDTQY

V: TRBV4-2
J: TRBJ1-5
CDR3: ASSQEEDQPQH

V: TRBV5-4
J: TRBJ2-5
CDR3: ASRFGTYQETQY

V: TRBV5-1
J: TRBJ2-1
CDR3: ASSLGTGGSLSSYNEQF

V: TRBV6-5
J: TRBJ2-3
CDR3: ASRDRGSTDTQY

V: TRBV7-3
J: TRBJ2-2
CDR3: ASSLSGQGSGELF

V: TRBV5-1
J: TRBJ1-4
CDR3: ASSTDRGNEKLF

V: TRBV5-6
J: TRBJ2-7
CDR3: ASSVGRDIYEQY

V: TRBV6-5
J: TRBJ1-6
CDR3: ASTDWNSPLH

V: TRBV10-3
J: TRBJ1-1
CDR3: AISQFGGQSTEAF

V: TRBV6-1
J: TRBJ2-1
CDR3: ASSEMEVHEQF

V: TRBV7-3
J: TRBJ2-2
CDR3: ASSSWTSGSREAGELF

V: TRBV18
J: TRBJ1-3
CDR3: ASSPAGVGGNTIY

V: TRBV5-1
J: TRBJ2-1
CDR3: ASSSSGGQYNEQF

V: TRBV7-7
J: TRBJ2-5
CDR3: ASSLVGGKQETQY

V: TRBV11-1
J: TRBJ1-1
CDR3: ASSLGRNTEAF

V: TRBV3-1/TRBV3-2
J: TRBJ1-4
CDR3: ASSLYHDPRMSEKLF

V: TRBV7-2
J: TRBJ1-2
CDR3: ASSLRGQSNNYGYT

V: TRBV12-5
J: TRBJ2-1
CDR3: ASGLVLASHANEQF

V: TRBV10-3
J: TRBJ2-3
CDR3: AISPGTGNTQY

V: TRBV19
J: TRBJ2-1
CDR3: ASSAGLAGNSYNEQF

V: TRBV3-1/TRBV3-2
J: TRBJ2-2
CDR3: ASSQQGDGELF

V: TRBV7-2
J: TRBJ2-7
CDR3: ASSWDRGLSYEQY

V: TRBV7-3
J: TRBJ2-6
CDR3: ASSLRSSGANVLT

V: TRBV27
J: TRBJ2-1
CDR3: ASSWGSMGGPPGNEQF

V: TRBV7-3
J: TRBJ1-1
CDR3: ASTTEDRGFDNTEAF

V: TRBV3-1/TRBV3-2
J: TRBJ1-2
CDR3: ASSQGSGGSGYT

V: TRBV12-3/TRBV12-4
J: TRBJ2-7
CDR3: ASSHTQGNQY